Listed below are T cell receptor beta chains from one sample, sequenced in a study of regulatory T cells in long-lasting Graves disease. TCRdb processed the multiplex PCR reads anew with MiXCR; each CDR3 protein has one entry. The data contain 500,000 to 700,000 distinct CDR3 sequences, about 30% of them singletons. The material was peripheral blood mononuclear cells (PBMCs), obtained when the disease was refractory, from a patient treated with antithyroid drugs. These receptors were obtained from a female donor with Graves disease. Both conserved end residues are part of each CDR3. The D gene is left open where the match is weak. Clone size is given for some rows only: seen once, a few or many times, or a class if the clone is expanded.

J | V | D | size | DNA | CDR3
TRBJ2-5 | TRBV3-1 | TRBD1 | few | TGTGCCAGCAGCCAATACGACAGGGGTGAGACCCAGTACTTC | CASSQYDRGETQYF
TRBJ2-5 | TRBV9 | - | - | TGTGCCAGCAGCGTAGGTTCGGGGCGAGAGACCCAGTACTTC | CASSVGSGRETQYF
TRBJ2-1 | TRBV6-1 | TRBD2 | - | TGTGCCAGCAGTGAAGGGACTAGCGGGAGCTACAATGAGCAGTTCTTC | CASSEGTSGSYNEQFF
TRBJ2-1 | TRBV6-1 | TRBD2 | - | TGTGCCAGCAGTGAAGCGAGGACTAGCGGATACAATGAGCAGTTCTTC | CASSEARTSGYNEQFF
TRBJ2-7 | TRBV20-1 | TRBD2 | - | TGCAGTGCTCCTCAAGCGGGGGGCCTCTCCGAGCAGTACTTC | CSAPQAGGLSEQYF
TRBJ2-3 | TRBV20-1 | TRBD2 | - | TGCAGTGCCTTACTAGCGGGTCAACGCACAGATACGCAGTATTTT | CSALLAGQRTDTQYF
TRBJ2-7 | TRBV27 | - | - | TGTGCCAGCACCCCCCGGGGGACGGATGGCTACGAGCAGTACTTC | CASTPRGTDGYEQYF
TRBJ1-2 | TRBV28 | - | many | TGTGCCAGCAGTTTTACAGTTCCCAACTATGGCTACACCTTC | CASSFTVPNYGYTF
TRBJ2-7 | TRBV3-1 | - | few | TGTGCCAGCAGCCAAATTATACTGGGGGCCGGTGAGCAGTACTTC | CASSQIILGAGEQYF
TRBJ1-2 | TRBV20-1 | - | - | TGCAGTGCTAGTCCCACTTTACTATCCAGGGGAAACTATGGCTACACCTTC | CSASPTLLSRGNYGYTF
TRBJ1-5 | TRBV20-1 | - | few | TGCAGTGCGAGAGGACAGCAGAATCAGCCCCAGCATTTT | CSARGQQNQPQHF
TRBJ1-5 | TRBV2 | - | many | TGTGCCAGCAGTGAACGGGGGGCGAGCAATCAGCCCCAGCATTTT | CASSERGASNQPQHF
TRBJ2-2 | TRBV5-1 | - | - | TGCGCCAGGAGGCGCGGGGGCCCGAACACCGGGGAGCTGTTTTTT | CARRRGGPNTGELFF
TRBJ1-3 | TRBV28 | - | - | TGTGCCAGCAGGTTAAGGGGAATTGCTGGAAACACCATATATTTT | CASRLRGIAGNTIYF
TRBJ2-5 | TRBV10-2 | - | - | TGCGCCAGCAGTCCGAGGGGGAGCGGGACCCAGTACTTC | CASSPRGSGTQYF
TRBJ2-5 | TRBV10-3 | - | - | TGTGCCATCAGTGAGTCGAAGGGGGGAGAGACCCAGTACTTC | CAISESKGGETQYF
TRBJ1-5 | TRBV28 | TRBD1 | - | TGTGCCAGCAGTACCTCTCGACAGGGCGGATACAATCAGCCCCAGCATTTT | CASSTSRQGGYNQPQHF
TRBJ2-7 | TRBV20-1 | TRBD2 | few | TGCAGTGCGCCCCTACTACTAGCGGGAGGCTCCTACGAGCAGTACTTC | CSAPLLLAGGSYEQYF
TRBJ1-1 | TRBV12-3/TRBV12-4 | TRBD1 | - | TGTGCCAGCAGACAATCAGGGACAGGCGCTGAAGCTTTCTTT | CASRQSGTGAEAFF
TRBJ1-1 | TRBV28 | - | - | TGTGCCAGCAGTTTTGTATGGGTCCGGGGGGGGGCTTTCTTT | CASSFVWVRGGAFF
TRBJ2-1 | TRBV20-1 | TRBD2 | many | TGCAGTGCGACCGGGACTAGCTCCTACAATGAGCAGTTCTTC | CSATGTSSYNEQFF
TRBJ2-5 | TRBV20-1 | - | - | TGCAGTGCTCTACTCGGGACAATCCAAGAGACCCAGTACTTC | CSALLGTIQETQYF
TRBJ2-7 | TRBV12-3/TRBV12-4 | TRBD1 | - | TGTGCCAGCAGCAAAGACCTGGGACAGGGTATCTACGAGCAGTACTTC | CASSKDLGQGIYEQYF
TRBJ2-5 | TRBV12-3/TRBV12-4 | TRBD1 | few | TGTGCCAGCAGGATACAGGGGCGGGAGACCCAGTACTTC | CASRIQGRETQYF
TRBJ1-2 | TRBV3-1 | - | once | TGTGCCAGCAGCCGTGGCGGGGTCAACTATGGCTACACCTTC | CASSRGGVNYGYTF
TRBJ2-7 | TRBV20-1 | TRBD2 | - | TGCAGTGCTAGACCAGCGGGAGTAGGAGCCTACGAGCAGTACTTC | CSARPAGVGAYEQYF
TRBJ1-1 | TRBV2 | - | many | TGTGCCAGTGACGGGAGACACTTGAACACTGAAGCTTTCTTT | CASDGRHLNTEAFF
TRBJ2-5 | TRBV4-2 | TRBD2 | - | TGTGCCAGCAGCCAAGAAGGCGGGAGGGCTGGTGAGACCCAGTACTTC | CASSQEGGRAGETQYF
TRBJ2-5 | TRBV6-2/TRBV6-3 | - | many | TGTGCCAGCAAGGCGGTCGCGGAGACCCAGTACTTC | CASKAVAETQYF
TRBJ2-2 | TRBV12-3/TRBV12-4 | TRBD1 | - | TGTGCCGGAAAACGGACAGGGGGCACCGGGGAGCTGTTTTTT | CAGKRTGGTGELFF
TRBJ1-6 | TRBV25-1 | - | - | TGTGCCAGCAGTGGGGGAGGGGGTACCGCAAATTCACCCCTCCACTTT | CASSGGGGTANSPLHF
TRBJ1-1 | TRBV7-4 | - | - | TGTGCCAGCAGCCTCGCGGAGGGGGTGACTGAAGCTTTCTTT | CASSLAEGVTEAFF
TRBJ2-1 | TRBV28 | TRBD2 | - | TGTGCCAGCAGTTGGACTAGGGGTTACAATGAGCAGTTCTTC | CASSWTRGYNEQFF
TRBJ2-2 | TRBV28 | - | - | TGTGCCAGCAGACCAGGGGCAGGCACCGGGGAGCTGTTTTTT | CASRPGAGTGELFF
TRBJ1-1 | TRBV20-1 | TRBD1 | - | TGCAGTGCTCCGAAAGACAGGGCTAACTCGAACACTGAAGCTTTCTTT | CSAPKDRANSNTEAFF
TRBJ2-7 | TRBV7-9 | TRBD1 | few | TGTGCCAGCAGCTTGACGACAGGGAAAGACGAGCAGTACTTC | CASSLTTGKDEQYF
TRBJ1-4 | TRBV2 | - | few | TGTGCCAGCGAGGACCGTTTCCAGGAAAAACTGTTTTTT | CASEDRFQEKLFF
TRBJ2-5 | TRBV20-1 | - | once | TGCAGTGCTAGGTCCGGGACGGAAAGCCAAGAGACCCAGTACTTC | CSARSGTESQETQYF
TRBJ2-2 | TRBV6-9 | - | - | TGTGCCAGCAGTTACTCAGAGGCCACCGGGGAGCTGTTTTTT | CASSYSEATGELFF
TRBJ2-6 | TRBV6-1 | - | - | TGTGCCAGCAGCGACGCAGGGGCTGGGGCCAACGTCCTGACTTTC | CASSDAGAGANVLTF
TRBJ2-2 | TRBV27 | TRBD2 | many | TGTGCCAGCAGTTTCCTAGAGCCAGCGGGAGCCGGGGAGCTGTTTTTT | CASSFLEPAGAGELFF